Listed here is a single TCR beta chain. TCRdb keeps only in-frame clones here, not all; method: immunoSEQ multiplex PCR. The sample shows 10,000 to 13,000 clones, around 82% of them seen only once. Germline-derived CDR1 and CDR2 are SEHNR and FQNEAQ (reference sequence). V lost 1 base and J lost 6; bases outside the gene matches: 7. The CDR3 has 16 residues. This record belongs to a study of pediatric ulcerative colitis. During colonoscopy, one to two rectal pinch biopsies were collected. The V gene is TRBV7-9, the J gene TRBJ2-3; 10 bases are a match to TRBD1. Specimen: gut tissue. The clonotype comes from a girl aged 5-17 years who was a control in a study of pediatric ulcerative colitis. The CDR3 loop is CASSLGTGGLTDTQYF. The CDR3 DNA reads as TGTGCCAGCAGCTTAGGGACAGGGGGATTGACTGATACGCAGTATTTT.